This note documents a single TCR beta chain sequence. This clonotype was seen many times. No antigen is known for it. Qualities for individual bases were not recorded, and no much larger clone is one base off. The source of the sample is a study of blood T cells in healthy people across ages (dated by TCRdb to 2014 to 2015). Background on the whole study: Template switching captured roughly one uniquely barcoded TCR beta cDNA molecule per two T cells in model experiments. Using deep sequencing normalized with unique cDNA molecular identifiers, the study measured how TCR beta repertoire diversity changes with age. Four age groups were formed from the donors: young (average approximately 15 years), middle-aged (around 40), aged (62) and long-lived (about 80). The study analyzed two additional independent replicas of 1 million unique cDNA reads from the same blood draw for two donors, one aged 18 to 30 and one aged 80 or older.

Germline trimming amounts to 5 bases on V and 1 base on J, with 6 as the count of junction bases outside the gene matches. From its cysteine to its phenylalanine, the CDR3 spans 16 amino acids. Of the read, only the CDR3 DNA is kept; its 48 bases are in frame from base 1. The approximately 41 donors, aged roughly 6 to 100 years, were systemically healthy Caucasian individuals from Russia. Approximately 10 milliliters of peripheral blood were collected from each donor into EDTA-treated Vacutainer tubes. Ficoll-Paque density-gradient centrifugation was used to isolate PBMCs, with at least 6 million per sample. Total RNA was extracted from PBMCs with Trizol reagent, with at least 6 micrograms obtained per sample. Naive CD45RAhigh/CD27high T cell percentages were measured by flow cytometry on a PBMC aliquot from every donor. The receptor library was made with 5' RACE. Sequencing used an Illumina HiSeq 2500. A second PCR of roughly 7 to 12 cycles was run with a J-beta primer mix and a sample-barcoded 5' primer. A template-switch 5' adaptor carrying 12 random nucleotides introduced a unique molecular identifier onto each TCR beta cDNA molecule. Each sample yielded at least 3 million CDR3-containing paired-end reads. The Mint cDNA synthesis kit, primed by a TRBC-specific oligonucleotide, was used to synthesize first-strand cDNA from all RNA. All cDNA was treated with uracil-DNA glycosylase and then went through a first 18-cycle PCR with the universal primers M1SS and BC2_uni_R. Under the source paper's analysis protocol: For normalization, 1 million high-quality reads, each with a distinct molecular identifier, were randomly selected from each sample. Reads sharing molecular identifiers were discarded rather than binned into consensus sequences. MiTCR, run with a Q25 quality threshold and the strictest error-elimination algorithm, handled CDR3 identification, clonotype clustering and error correction. A nonparametric unseen species model with Euler transformation was used to estimate lower-bound total TCR beta diversity. TCRdb took the public reads, trimmed them with fastp at Q25, ran MiXCR for clone calling and kept in-frame beta chains. Records with the same CDR3 protein are collapsed into one entry carrying the most frequent genes and DNA. The V and J calls were determined by TCRdb, not by the authors. For this sample the table gives more than 1,000,000 distinct CDR3 sequences, of which 25% were detected only once. The leading ten clones occupy 0.65% to 0.75% of the sample.

Study-level results and caveats: Compared with the aged group, the long-lived group had more naive CD4+ T cells, fewer expanded clones and increased TCR diversity, suggesting age selection. Bulk unsorted PBMC profiling prevented conclusive comparison of naive and antigen-experienced compartments. A strong correlation was found between observed TCR beta diversity and the percentage of naive T cells measured by flow cytometry. Estimates of total diversity based on one million sequenced T cells were considered lower bounds and underestimates. Because donor CMV infection status was unknown, age-related changes in expanded clonotypes were potentially confounded. Observed TCR beta diversity per million T cells fell roughly linearly with age, and a significant reduction was already apparent by age around 40.

These data are also associated with another study on T cells of mothers and their children. The second study's paper adds: Nine systemically healthy Caucasian individuals, comprising three mothers and their six children, were included as donors. cDNA synthesis consumed the entire amount of extracted RNA, loaded at approximately 1.6 ug RNA in each 15 ul reaction. In the second PCR, the M1S primer introduced both the sample barcodes and 2-4 random nucleotides. Over 8 million TCR beta CDR3 reads came from each mother, compared with some 3.1 million reads from each child. In both related and unrelated pairs, thymic selection shapes the output of TCR recombination in a similar way, with inherited differences having only a minor effect. Normalized repertoire overlap was always found to be slightly, but never significantly, higher in related mother-child pairs than in unrelated mother-child pairs. No persistent microchimeric T cell clones were found, with a detection sensitivity of approximately 100 clones per million clonotypes. In the study, deep NGS was used to compare the TCR beta repertoires of mothers and children, and features distinguishing related mother-child pairs from unrelated individuals were sought. On average, the children were roughly 10 +/- 4 years old, while the mothers were 40 +/- 4 years old. Libraries were sequenced on Illumina HiSeq 2000 with 100+100 nt paired-end reads after adapter ligation with NEBNext reagents. To prevent cross-contamination, the mother and child libraries were prepared a month apart and were sequenced in separate runs. For each donor, between about 500,000 and 2,200,000 distinct TCR beta clonotypes were identified. Naive TCR beta clonotypes were estimated from low-frequency clonotypes matched to each donor's FACS-determined naive share, without sorting.

This clonotype originated in a girl aged 2 to 9 in good health. The specimen was blood. The chain is made from TRBV12-3 or TRBV12-4 and TRBJ2-2; 8 of the junction bases match TRBD1. This receptor has the CDR3 CASSPRGTGNTGELFF. The DNA sequence reads TGTGCCAGCAGTCCCCGGGGGACAGGGAACACCGGGGAGCTGTTTTTT.